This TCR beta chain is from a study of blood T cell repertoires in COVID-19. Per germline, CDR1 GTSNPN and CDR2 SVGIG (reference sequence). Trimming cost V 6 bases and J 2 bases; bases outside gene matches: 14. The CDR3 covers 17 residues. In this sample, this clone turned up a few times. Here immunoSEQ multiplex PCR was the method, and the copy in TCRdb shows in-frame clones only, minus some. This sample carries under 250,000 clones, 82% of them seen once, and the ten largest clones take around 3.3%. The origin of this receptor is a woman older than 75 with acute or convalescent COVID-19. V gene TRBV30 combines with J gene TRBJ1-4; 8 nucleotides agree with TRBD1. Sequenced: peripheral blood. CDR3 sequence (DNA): TGTGCCTGTTACAGACAGGGGAATAGATGGACTAATGAAAAACTGTTTTTT. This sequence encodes CACYRQGNRWTNEKLFF.